The clone carrying this T cell receptor beta chain occurred many times. This entry comes from a study of metastatic and nonmetastatic thyroid tumors. Per the germline V gene, CDR1 is MDHEN and CDR2 is SYDVKM. This CDR3 region has 14 residues. The ends lost 3 bases at V and 3 bases at J; junction bases unmatched: 4. Methods used by the authors: CDR3 differences across clinicopathological groups were used to build a distant-metastasis classifier for papillary thyroid cancer. TCRdb recomputed clones from the PCR reads via MiXCR. TCRdb, not the authors, supplied the V and J calls. The sample has 53,000 or so clones; roughly 22% are singletons. Among the patients, none had received any treatment before thyroid surgery.

This clonotype was sampled from a female donor with papillary thyroid cancer or a benign thyroid nodule (not recorded which). Some clones in this sample may be carry-over from other donors' samples. Sequencing input: blood. The chain has TRBV28 and TRBJ2-7; 8 bases match TRBD1. The CDR3 spells CASSFTDRGYEQYF. The CDR3 nucleotides read TGTGCCAGCAGTTTTACAGACAGGGGCTACGAGCAGTACTTC.